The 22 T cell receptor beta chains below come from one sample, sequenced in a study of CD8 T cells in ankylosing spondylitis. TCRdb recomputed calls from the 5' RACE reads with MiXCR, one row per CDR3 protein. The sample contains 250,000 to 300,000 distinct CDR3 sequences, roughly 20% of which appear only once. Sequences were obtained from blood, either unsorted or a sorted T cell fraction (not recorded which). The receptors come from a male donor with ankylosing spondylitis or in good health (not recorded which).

CDR3 sequence reads: CASSAGGQGTGGELFF. In DNA form, the CDR3 reads TGCGCCAGCAGCGCAGGGGGACAGGGGACCGGCGGGGAGCTGTTTTTT. The chain uses TRBV5-1 and TRBJ2-2; 10 bases map to TRBD1. The CDR3 totals 16 residues. The V gene end was trimmed by 4 bases and the J gene end by 7 bases; junction bases not matched to a gene: 10. The germline V gene encodes CDR1 SGHRS and CDR2 YFSETQ.

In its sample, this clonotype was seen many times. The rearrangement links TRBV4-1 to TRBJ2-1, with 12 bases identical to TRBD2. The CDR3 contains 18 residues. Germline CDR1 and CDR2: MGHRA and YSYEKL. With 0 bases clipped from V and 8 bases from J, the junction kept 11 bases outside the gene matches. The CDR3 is CASSQESPASGRAHEQFF. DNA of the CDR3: TGCGCCAGCAGCCAAGAGAGTCCGGCTAGCGGGAGGGCCCATGAGCAGTTCTTC.

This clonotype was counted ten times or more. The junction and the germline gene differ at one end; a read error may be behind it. The DNA for the CDR3 is TGTGCCAGCAGCCTAGGACAGGGAACCTACAATGAGCAGTTCTTC. Residues: CASSLGQGTYNEQFF. The rearrangement joins TRBV5-1 to TRBJ2-1; 8 positions match TRBD1. There are 15 residues in the CDR3. The V gene's germline CDR1 is SGHRS and CDR2 YFSETQ.

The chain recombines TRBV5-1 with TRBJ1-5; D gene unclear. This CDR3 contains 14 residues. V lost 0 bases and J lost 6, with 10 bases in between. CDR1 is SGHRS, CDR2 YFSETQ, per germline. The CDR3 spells CASSLGGNGQPQHF. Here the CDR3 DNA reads TGCGCCAGCAGCTTGGGGGGAAACGGTCAGCCCCAGCATTTT. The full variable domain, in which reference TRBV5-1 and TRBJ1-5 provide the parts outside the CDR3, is KAGVTQTPRYLIKTRGQQVTLSCSPISGHRSVSWYQQTPGQGLQFLFEYFSETQRNKGNFPGRFSGRQFSNSRSEMNVSTLELGDSALYLCASSLGGNGQPQHFGDGTRLSIL.

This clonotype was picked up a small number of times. Here the CDR3 reads CASTMGNSHAGTQYF. CDR3 coding DNA: TGTGCCAGCACCATGGGGAACTCCCATGCAGGGACCCAGTACTTC. The genes are TRBV6-1 and TRBJ2-5; D remains unclear. This CDR3 has 15 amino acids. The germline V gene has CDR1 MNHNS and CDR2 SASEGT. Trimming shortened V by 7 bases and J by 7 bases, and 22 bases separated the two germline ends.

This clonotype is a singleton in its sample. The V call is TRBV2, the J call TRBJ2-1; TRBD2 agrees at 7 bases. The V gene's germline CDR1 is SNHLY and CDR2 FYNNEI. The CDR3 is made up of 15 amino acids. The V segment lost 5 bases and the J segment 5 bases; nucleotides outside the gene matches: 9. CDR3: CASSWGGSFDNEQFF. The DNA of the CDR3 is TGTGCCAGCAGTTGGGGCGGGAGTTTCGACAATGAGCAGTTCTTC.

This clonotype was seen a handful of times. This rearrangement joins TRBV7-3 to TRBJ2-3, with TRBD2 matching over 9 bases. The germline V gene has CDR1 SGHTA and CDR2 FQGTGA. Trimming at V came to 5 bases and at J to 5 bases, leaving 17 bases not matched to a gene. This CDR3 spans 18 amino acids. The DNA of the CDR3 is TGTGCCAGCAGCCCAGGCCCTACGGTGGCGGGGGGGCGAGATACGCAGTATTTT. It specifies CASSPGPTVAGGRDTQYF.

CDR3 DNA sequence: TGCGCCAGCAGACAGACAGCCACAACTAATGAAAAACTGTTTTTT. Protein sequence: CASRQTATTNEKLFF. The chain couples TRBV5-1 to TRBJ1-4; the D gene is possibly TRBD1 (5 bases). The CDR3 is 15 residues long. The V and J ends lost 5 bases and 0 bases respectively, with 11 bases between them. Looked up from germline, CDR1 is SGHRS and CDR2 is YFSETQ.

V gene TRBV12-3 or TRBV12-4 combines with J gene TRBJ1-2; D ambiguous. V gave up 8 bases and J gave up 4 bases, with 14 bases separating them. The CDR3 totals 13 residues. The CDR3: CASRLTGSYGYTF. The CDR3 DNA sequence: TGTGCCAGCCGCTTAACGGGCAGCTATGGCTACACCTTC.

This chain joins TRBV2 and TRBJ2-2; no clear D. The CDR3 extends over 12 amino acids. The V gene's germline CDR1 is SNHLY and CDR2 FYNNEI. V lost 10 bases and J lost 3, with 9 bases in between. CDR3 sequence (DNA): TGTGCCATAGGGTGGGACACCGGGGAGCTGTTTTTT. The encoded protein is CAIGWDTGELFF.

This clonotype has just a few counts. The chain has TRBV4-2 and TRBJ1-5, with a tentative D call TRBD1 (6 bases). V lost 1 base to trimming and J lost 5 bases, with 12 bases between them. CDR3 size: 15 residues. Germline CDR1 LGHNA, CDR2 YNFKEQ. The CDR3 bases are TGTGCCAGCAGCCAAGTGTGGGACATCGATCAGCCCCAGCATTTT. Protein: CASSQVWDIDQPQHF.

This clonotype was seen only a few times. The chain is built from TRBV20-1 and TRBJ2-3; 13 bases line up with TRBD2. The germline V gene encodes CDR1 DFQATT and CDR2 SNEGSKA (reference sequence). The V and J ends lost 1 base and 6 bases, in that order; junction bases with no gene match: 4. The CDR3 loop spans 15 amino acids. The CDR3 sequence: CSARVLAGGPDTQYF. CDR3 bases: TGCAGTGCTAGAGTACTAGCGGGAGGGCCGGATACGCAGTATTTT.

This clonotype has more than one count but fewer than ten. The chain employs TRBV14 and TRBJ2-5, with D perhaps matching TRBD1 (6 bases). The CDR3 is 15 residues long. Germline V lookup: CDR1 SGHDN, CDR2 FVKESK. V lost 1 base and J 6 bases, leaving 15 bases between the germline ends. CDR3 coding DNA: TGTGCCAGCAGCCAAGTTGGGGGCGGACTTAAGACCCAGTACTTC. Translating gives CASSQVGGGLKTQYF.

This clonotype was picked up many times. The chain's CDR3 is CASSLDQSNSPLHF. The CDR3, as DNA: TGTGCCAGCAGCTTAGACCAATCTAATTCACCCCTCCACTTT. The genes are TRBV11-2 and TRBJ1-6; D not certain. CDR1 is SGHAT, CDR2 FQNNGV, per germline. The CDR3 runs 14 residues. Trimming took off 0 bases at V and 6 bases at J, with 6 bases between the two ends.

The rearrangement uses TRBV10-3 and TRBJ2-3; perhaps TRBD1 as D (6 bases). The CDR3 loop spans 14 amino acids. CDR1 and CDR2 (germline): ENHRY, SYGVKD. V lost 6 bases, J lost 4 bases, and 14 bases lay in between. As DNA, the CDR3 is TGTGCCATCAGGGAGCTACAGGGACCAGATACGCAGTATTTT. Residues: CAIRELQGPDTQYF.

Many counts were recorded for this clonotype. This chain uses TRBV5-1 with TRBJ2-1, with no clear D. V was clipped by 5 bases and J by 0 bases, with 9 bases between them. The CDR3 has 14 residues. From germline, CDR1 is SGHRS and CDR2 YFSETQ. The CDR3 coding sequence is TGCGCCAGCAGTGAGTCTGGCTCCTACAATGAGCAGTTCTTC. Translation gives CASSESGSYNEQFF.

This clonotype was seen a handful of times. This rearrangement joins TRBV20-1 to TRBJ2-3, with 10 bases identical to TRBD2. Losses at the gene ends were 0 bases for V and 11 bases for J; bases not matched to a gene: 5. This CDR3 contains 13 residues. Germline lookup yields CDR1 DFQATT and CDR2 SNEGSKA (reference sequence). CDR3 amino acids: CSAREPGTSEQYF. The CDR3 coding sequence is TGCAGTGCTAGAGAGCCCGGGACTAGCGAGCAGTATTTT.

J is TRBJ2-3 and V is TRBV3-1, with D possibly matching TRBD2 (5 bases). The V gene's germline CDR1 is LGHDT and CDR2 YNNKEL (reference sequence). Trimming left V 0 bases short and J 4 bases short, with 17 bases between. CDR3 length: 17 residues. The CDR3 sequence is CASSQDRAGLGADTQYF. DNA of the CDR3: TGTGCCAGCAGCCAAGATCGGGCGGGTCTAGGCGCAGATACGCAGTATTTT.

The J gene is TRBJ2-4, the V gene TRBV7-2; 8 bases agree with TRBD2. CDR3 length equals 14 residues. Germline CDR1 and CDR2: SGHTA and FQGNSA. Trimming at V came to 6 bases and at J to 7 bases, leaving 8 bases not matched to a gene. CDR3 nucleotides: TGTGCCAGCAGTTCAGTGGGACTAGGGAACATTCAGTACTTC. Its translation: CASSSVGLGNIQYF.

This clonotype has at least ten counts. CDR3 amino acids: CASSRDRGTEAFF. The CDR3 region has the DNA TGTGCCAGCAGTCGGGACAGGGGCACTGAAGCTTTCTTT. The V and J genes are TRBV6-1 and TRBJ1-1; 10 bases are shared with TRBD1. The CDR3 runs to 13 residues. The V segment lost 5 bases and the J segment 4 bases; nucleotides outside the gene matches: 1. Germline CDR1 and CDR2: MNHNS and SASEGT.

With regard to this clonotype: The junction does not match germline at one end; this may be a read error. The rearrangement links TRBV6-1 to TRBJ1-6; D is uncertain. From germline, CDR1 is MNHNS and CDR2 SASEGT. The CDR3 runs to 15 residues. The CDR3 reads CTSSDGFGRKGPLHF. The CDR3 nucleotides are TGTACCAGCAGTGATGGTTTCGGCCGCAAGGGACCCCTCCACTTT.

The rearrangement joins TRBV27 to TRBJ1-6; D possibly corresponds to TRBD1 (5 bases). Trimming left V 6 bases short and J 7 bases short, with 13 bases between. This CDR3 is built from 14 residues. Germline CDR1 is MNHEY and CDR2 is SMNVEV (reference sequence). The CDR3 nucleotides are TGTGCCAGCAGCCGACAGAGAACAAATTCACCCCTCCACTTT. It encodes CASSRQRTNSPLHF.